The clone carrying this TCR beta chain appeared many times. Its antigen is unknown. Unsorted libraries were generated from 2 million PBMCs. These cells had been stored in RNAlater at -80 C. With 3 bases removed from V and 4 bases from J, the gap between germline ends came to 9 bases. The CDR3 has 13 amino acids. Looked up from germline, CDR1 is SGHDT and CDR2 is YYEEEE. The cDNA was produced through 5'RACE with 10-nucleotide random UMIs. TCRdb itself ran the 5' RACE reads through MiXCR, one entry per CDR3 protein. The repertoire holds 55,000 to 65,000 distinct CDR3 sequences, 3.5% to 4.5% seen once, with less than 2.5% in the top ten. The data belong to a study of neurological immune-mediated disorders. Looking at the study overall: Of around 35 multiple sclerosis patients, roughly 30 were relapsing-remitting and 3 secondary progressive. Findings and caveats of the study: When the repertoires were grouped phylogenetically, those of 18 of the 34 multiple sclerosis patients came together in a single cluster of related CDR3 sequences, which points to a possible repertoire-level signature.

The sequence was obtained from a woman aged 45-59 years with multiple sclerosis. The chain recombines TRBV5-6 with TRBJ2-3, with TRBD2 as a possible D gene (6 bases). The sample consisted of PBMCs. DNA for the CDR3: TGTGCCAGCAGCTGGAGGGGCGCAGATACGCAGTATTTT. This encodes CASSWRGADTQYF. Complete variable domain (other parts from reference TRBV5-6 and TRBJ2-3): DAGVTQSPTHLIKTRGQQVTLRCSPKSGHDTVSWYQQALGQGPQFIFQYYEEEERQRGNFPDRFSGHQFPNYSSELNVNALLLGDSALYLCASSWRGADTQYFGPGTRLTVL.